This T cell receptor (beta chain) was obtained from a study of blood T cell repertoires in COVID-19. CDR3 length: 17 amino acids. CDR1 and CDR2 from the germline V gene are SGHRS and YFSETQ. The V segment lost 4 bases and the J segment 7 bases; nucleotides outside the gene matches: 13. Some clones are missing from TCRdb's copy, which holds only in-frame ones; the method was immunoSEQ multiplex PCR. The repertoire holds 200,000 to 250,000 clones, around 87% seen once, with 10% in the top ten. The chain recombines TRBV5-1 with TRBJ2-2; 10 nucleotides line up with TRBD2. This TCR was recovered from a woman in her fifties or sixties with COVID-19, enrolled during active disease. Source material: peripheral blood. In DNA, the CDR3 is TGCGCCAGCAGCCCTAGGGGACTAGCGACTCGGGACGGGGAGCTGTTTTTT. Protein product: CASSPRGLATRDGELFF. Full variable domain (outside the CDR3, taken from reference TRBV5-1 and TRBJ2-2): KAGVTQTPRYLIKTRGQQVTLSCSPISGHRSVSWYQQTPGQGLQFLFEYFSETQRNKGNFPGRFSGRQFSNSRSEMNVSTLELGDSALYLCASSPRGLATRDGELFFGEGSRLTVL.